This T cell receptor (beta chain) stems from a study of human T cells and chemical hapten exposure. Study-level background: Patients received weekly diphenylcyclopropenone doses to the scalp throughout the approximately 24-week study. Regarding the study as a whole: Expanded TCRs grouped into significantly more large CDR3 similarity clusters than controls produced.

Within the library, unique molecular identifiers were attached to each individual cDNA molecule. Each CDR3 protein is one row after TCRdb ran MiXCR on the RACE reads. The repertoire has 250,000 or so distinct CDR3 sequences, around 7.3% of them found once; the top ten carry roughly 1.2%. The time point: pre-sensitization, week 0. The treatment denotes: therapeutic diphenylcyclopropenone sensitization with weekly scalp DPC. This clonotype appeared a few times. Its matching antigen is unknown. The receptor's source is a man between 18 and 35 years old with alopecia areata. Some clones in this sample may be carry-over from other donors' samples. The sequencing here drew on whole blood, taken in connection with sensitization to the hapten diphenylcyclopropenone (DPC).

CDR3 region: CSANPNRDEQFF. CDR3 coding DNA: TGCAGTGCTAACCCCAACCGCGATGAGCAGTTCTTC. This chain links TRBV20-1 with TRBJ2-1; D gene unclear. The V gene's germline CDR1 is DFQATT and CDR2 SNEGSKA (reference sequence). CDR3 length: 12 amino acids. Deletions cut 4 bases from V and 8 bases from J, with 12 bases between.